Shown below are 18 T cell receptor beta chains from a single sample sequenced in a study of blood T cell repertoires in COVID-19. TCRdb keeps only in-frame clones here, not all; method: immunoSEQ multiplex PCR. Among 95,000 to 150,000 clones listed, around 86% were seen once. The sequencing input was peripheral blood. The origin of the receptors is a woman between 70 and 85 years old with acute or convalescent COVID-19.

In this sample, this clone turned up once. The CDR3 is CASSWAGGTEAFF. For the CDR3, the DNA is TGTGCCAGCAGTTGGGCAGGGGGCACTGAAGCTTTCTTT. This rearrangement joins TRBV27 to TRBJ1-1, with 7 bases fitting TRBD1. V dropped 4 bases and J dropped 4; count of bases not matched to a gene: 3. CDR1 is MNHEY and CDR2 is SMNVEV in the germline V gene (reference sequence). This CDR3 region has 13 residues.

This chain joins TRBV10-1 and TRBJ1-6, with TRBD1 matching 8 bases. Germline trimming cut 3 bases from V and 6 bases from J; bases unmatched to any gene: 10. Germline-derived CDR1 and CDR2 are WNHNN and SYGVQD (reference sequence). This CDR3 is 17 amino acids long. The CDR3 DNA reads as TGCGCCAGCAGTGACGGAGGACAGGGTGCTTTTAATTCACCCCTCCACTTT. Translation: CASSDGGQGAFNSPLHF.

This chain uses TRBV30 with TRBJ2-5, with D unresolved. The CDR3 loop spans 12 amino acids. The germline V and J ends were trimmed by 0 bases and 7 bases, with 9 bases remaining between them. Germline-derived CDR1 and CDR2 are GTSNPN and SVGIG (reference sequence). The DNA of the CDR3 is TGTGCCTGGAGTGTACCCTACCTGACCCAGTACTTC. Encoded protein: CAWSVPYLTQYF.

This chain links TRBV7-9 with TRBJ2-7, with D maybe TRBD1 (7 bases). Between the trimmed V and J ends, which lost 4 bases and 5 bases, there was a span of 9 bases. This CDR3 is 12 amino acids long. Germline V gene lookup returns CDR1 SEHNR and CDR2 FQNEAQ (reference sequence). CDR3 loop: CASSSRGDEQYF. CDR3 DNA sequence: TGTGCCAGCAGCTCCAGGGGGGACGAGCAGTACTTC.

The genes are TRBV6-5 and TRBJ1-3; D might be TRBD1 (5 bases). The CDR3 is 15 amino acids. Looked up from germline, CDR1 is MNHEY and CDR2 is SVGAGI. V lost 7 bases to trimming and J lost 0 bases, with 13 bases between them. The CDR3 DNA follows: TGTGCCAGCATCCCCTCAGGGAACTCTGGAAACACCATATATTTT. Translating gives CASIPSGNSGNTIYF.

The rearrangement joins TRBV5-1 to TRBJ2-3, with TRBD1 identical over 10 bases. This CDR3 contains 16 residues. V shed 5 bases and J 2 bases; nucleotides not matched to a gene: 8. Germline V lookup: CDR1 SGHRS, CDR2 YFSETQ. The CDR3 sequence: CASSSSGTGATDTQYF. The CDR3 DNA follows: TGCGCCAGCAGTTCCTCCGGGACAGGGGCCACAGATACGCAGTATTTT.

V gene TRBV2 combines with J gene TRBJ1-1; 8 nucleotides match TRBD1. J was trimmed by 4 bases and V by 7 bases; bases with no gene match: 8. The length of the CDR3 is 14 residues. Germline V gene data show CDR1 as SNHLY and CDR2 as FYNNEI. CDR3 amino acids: CASTGQGLGTEAFF. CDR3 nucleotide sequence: TGTGCCAGCACTGGACAGGGTTTGGGCACTGAAGCTTTCTTT.

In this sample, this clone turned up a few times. The CDR3 region is CASSFMQGNQPQHF. The CDR3 region has the DNA TGTGCCAGCAGTTTCATGCAGGGAAATCAGCCCCAGCATTTT. This chain connects TRBV28 to TRBJ1-5, with D maybe TRBD1 (5 bases). The germline CDR1 and CDR2 sequences are MDHEN and SYDVKM. CDR3 length: 14 residues. V was clipped by 3 bases and J by 4 bases, with 10 bases between them. Combining the CDR3 with reference TRBV28 and TRBJ1-5 gives the whole variable domain DVKVTQSSRYLVKRTGEKVFLECVQDMDHENMFWYRQDPGLGLRLIYFSYDVKMKEKGDIPEGYSVSREKKERFSLILESASTNQTSMYLCASSFMQGNQPQHFGDGTRLSIL.

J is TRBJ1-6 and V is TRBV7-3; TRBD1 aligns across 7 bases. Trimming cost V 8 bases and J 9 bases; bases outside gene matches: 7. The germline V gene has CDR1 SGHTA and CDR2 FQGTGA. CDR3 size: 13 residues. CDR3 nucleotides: TGTGCCAGCGCCCAAACAGGGGTTTCACCCCTCCACTTT. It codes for CASAQTGVSPLHF.

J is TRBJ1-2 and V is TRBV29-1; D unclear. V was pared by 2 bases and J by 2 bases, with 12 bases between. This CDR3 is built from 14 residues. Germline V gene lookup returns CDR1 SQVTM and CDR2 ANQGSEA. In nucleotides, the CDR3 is TGCAGCGTTGAACCGCAGGTCGGCAACTATGGCTACACCTTC. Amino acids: CSVEPQVGNYGYTF.

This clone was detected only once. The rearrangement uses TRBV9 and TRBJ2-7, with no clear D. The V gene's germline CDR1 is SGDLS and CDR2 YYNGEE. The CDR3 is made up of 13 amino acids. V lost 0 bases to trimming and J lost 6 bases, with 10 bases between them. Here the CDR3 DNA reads TGTGCCAGCAGCGTAGCGCTTGTCAGCGAGCAGTACTTC. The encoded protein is CASSVALVSEQYF.

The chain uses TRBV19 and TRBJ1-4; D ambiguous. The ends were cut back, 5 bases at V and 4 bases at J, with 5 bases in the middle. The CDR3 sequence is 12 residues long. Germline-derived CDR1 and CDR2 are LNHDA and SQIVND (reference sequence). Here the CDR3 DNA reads TGTGCCAGTAGTGGCAGTAATGAAAAACTGTTTTTT. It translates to CASSGSNEKLFF.

CDR3 DNA sequence: TGTGCCAGCAGTTTACGGCGGGGGGGCCGAAACACCGGGGAGCTGTTTTTT. It specifies CASSLRRGGRNTGELFF. The V and J genes are TRBV27 and TRBJ2-2, with TRBD2 matching over 9 bases. J was trimmed by 2 bases and V by 2 bases; bases with no gene match: 6. The length of the CDR3 is 17 residues. Per germline, CDR1 MNHEY and CDR2 SMNVEV (reference sequence).

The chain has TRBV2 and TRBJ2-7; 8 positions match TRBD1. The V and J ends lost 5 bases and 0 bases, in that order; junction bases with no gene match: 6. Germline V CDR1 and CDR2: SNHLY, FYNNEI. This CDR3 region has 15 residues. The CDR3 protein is CASSMGQVVSYEQYF. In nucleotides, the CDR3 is TGTGCCAGCAGTATGGGACAGGTAGTCTCCTACGAGCAGTACTTC.

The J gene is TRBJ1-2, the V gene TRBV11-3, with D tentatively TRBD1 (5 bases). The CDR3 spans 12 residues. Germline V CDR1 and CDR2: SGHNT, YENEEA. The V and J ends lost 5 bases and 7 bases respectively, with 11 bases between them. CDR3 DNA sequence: TGTGCCAGCAGCCCACGGGGGACTGGCTACACCTTC. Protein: CASSPRGTGYTF.

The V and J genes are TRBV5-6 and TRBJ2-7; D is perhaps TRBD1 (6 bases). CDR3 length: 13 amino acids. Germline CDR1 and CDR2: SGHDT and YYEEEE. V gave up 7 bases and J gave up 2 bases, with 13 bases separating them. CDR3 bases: TGTGCCAGCTCCGGGACATCCCCCTACGAGCAGTACTTC. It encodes CASSGTSPYEQYF.

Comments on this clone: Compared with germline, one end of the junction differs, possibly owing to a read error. The CDR3 loop reads CASSQDPRQGWGGF. CDR3 bases: TGCGCCAGCAGCCAAGATCCTCGGCAGGGCTGGGGTGGATTC. The chain is built from TRBV4-1 and TRBJ2-7; maybe TRBD1 (5 bases). Germline CDR1 is MGHRA and CDR2 is YSYEKL. This CDR3 comprises 14 residues.

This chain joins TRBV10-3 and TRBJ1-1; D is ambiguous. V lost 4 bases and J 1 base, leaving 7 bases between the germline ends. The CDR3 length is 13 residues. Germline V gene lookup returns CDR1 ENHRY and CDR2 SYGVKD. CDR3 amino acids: CAISAEGNTEAFF. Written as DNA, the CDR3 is TGTGCCATCAGTGCTGAGGGGAACACTGAAGCTTTCTTT.